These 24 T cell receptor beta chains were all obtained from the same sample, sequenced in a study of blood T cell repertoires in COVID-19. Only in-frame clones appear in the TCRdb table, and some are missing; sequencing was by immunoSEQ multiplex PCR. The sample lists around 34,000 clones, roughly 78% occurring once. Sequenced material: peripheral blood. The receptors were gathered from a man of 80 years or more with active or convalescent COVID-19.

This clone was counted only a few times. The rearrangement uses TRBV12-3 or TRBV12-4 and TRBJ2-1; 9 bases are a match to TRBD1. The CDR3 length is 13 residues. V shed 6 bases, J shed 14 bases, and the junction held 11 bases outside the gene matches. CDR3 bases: TGTGCCAGCAGAGGTCCCGGGACAGGGCCGAAGTTCTTC. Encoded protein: CASRGPGTGPKFF.

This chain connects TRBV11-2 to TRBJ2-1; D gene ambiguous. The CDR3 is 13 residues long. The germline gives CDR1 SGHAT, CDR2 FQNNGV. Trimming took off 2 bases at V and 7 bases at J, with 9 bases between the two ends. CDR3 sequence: CASSLPQANEQFF. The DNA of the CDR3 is TGTGCCAGCAGCTTACCTCAAGCGAATGAGCAGTTCTTC.

The CDR3 protein is CASSVESVRGTGELFF. CDR3 DNA: TGTGCCAGCAGCGTAGAATCTGTTAGGGGGACCGGGGAGCTGTTTTTT. The rearrangement uses TRBV9 and TRBJ2-2; tentatively, D is TRBD1 (6 bases). The germline V gene has CDR1 SGDLS and CDR2 YYNGEE. The CDR3 is made up of 16 amino acids. The germline V and J ends were trimmed by 0 bases and 5 bases, with 14 bases remaining between them.

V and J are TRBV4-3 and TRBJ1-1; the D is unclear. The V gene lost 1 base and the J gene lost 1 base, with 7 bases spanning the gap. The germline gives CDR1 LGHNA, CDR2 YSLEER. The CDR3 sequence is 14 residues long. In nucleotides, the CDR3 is TGCGCCAGCAGCCAAGCCCTGGCGAACACTGAAGCTTTCTTT. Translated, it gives CASSQALANTEAFF.

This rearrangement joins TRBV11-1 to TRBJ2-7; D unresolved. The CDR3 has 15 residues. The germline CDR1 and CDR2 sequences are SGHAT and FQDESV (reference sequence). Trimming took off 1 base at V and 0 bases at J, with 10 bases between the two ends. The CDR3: CASSLGNLRSYEQYF. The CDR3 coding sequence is TGTGCCAGCAGCTTAGGCAACCTACGCTCCTACGAGCAGTACTTC.

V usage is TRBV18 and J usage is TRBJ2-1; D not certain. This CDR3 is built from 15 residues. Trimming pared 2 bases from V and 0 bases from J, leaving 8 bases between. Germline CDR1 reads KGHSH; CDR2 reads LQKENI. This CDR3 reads CASSPGRSSYNEQFF. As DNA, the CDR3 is TGTGCCAGCTCACCAGGGCGTTCCTCCTACAATGAGCAGTTCTTC.

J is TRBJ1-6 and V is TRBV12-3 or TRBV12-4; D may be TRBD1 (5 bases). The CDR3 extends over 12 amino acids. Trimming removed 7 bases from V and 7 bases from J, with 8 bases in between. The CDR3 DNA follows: TGTGCCAGCACAGGGAGGAATTCACCCCTCCACTTT. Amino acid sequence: CASTGRNSPLHF.

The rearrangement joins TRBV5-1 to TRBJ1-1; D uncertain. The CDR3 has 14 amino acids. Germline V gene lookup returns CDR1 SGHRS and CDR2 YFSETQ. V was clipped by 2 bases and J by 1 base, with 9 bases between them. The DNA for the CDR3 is TGCGCCAGCAGCTTAGGCCCGGGGAACACTGAAGCTTTCTTT. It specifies CASSLGPGNTEAFF.

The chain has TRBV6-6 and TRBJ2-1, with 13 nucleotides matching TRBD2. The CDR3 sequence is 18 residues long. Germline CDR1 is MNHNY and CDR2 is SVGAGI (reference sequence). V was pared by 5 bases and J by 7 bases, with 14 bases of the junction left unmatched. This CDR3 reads CASSLRPGTSGIDNEQFF. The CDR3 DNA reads TGTGCCAGCAGTCTTCGCCCCGGGACTAGCGGGATCGATAATGAGCAGTTCTTC.

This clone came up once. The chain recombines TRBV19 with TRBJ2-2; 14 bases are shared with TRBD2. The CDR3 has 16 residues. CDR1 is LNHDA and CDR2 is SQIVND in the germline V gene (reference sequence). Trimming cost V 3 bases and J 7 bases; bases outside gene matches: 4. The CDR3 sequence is CASSIGTSGSVGELFF. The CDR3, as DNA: TGTGCCAGTAGTATCGGGACTAGCGGGAGTGTCGGGGAGCTGTTTTTT.

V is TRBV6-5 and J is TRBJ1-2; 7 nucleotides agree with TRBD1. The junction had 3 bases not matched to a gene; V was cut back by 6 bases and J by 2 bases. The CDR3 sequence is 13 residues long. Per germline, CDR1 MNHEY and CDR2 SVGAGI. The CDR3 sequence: CASRGDSNYGYTF. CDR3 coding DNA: TGTGCCAGCAGGGGGGACAGCAACTATGGCTACACCTTC.

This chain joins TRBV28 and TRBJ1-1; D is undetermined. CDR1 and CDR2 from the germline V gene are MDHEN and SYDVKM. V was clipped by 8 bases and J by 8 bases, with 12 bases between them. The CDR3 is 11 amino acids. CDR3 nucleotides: TGTGCCAGCCTGGGAGGGCGCGAAGCTTTCTTT. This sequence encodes CASLGGREAFF. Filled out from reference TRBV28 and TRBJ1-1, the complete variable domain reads DVKVTQSSRYLVKRTGEKVFLECVQDMDHENMFWYRQDPGLGLRLIYFSYDVKMKEKGDIPEGYSVSREKKERFSLILESASTNQTSMYLCASLGGREAFFGQGTRLTVV.

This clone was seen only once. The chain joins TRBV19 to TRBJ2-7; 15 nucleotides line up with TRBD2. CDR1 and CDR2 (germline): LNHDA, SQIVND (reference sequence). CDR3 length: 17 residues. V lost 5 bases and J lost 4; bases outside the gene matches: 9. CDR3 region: CASSGGTSGRTGYEQYF. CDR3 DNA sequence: TGTGCCAGTAGTGGTGGGACTAGCGGGAGGACGGGTTACGAGCAGTACTTC.

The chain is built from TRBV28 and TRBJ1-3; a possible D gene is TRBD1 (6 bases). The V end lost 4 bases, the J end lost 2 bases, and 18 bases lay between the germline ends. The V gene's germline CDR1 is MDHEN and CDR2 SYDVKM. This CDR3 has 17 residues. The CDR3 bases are TGTGCCAGCAGTTCTCCCTCTGGACAGAATGCTGGAAACACCATATATTTT. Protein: CASSSPSGQNAGNTIYF.

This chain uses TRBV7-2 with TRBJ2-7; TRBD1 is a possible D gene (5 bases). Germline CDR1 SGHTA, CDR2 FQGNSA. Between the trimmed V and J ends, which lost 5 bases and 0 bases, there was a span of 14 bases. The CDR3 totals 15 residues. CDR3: CASSESGWSSYEQYF. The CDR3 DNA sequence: TGTGCCAGCAGCGAATCAGGGTGGAGCTCCTACGAGCAGTACTTC.

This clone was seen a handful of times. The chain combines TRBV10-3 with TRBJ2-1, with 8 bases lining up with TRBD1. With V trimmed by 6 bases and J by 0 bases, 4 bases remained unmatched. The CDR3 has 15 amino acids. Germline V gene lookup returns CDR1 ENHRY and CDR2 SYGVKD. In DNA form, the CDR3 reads TGTGCCATCAGAGGACAGGGAAGCTCCTACAATGAGCAGTTCTTC. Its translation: CAIRGQGSSYNEQFF.

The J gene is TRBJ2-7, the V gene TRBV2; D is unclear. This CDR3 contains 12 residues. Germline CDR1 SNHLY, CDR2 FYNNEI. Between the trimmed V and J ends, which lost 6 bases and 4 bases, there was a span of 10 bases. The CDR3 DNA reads TGTGCCAGCAGAAGAGTCGGTTACGAGCAGTACTTC. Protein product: CASRRVGYEQYF.

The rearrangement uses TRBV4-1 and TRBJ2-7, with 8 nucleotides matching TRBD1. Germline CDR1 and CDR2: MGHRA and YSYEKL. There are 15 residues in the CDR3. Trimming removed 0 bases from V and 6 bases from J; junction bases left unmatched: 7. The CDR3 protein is CASSQEETGVREQYF. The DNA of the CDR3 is TGCGCCAGCAGCCAAGAAGAGACAGGGGTTCGCGAGCAGTACTTC.

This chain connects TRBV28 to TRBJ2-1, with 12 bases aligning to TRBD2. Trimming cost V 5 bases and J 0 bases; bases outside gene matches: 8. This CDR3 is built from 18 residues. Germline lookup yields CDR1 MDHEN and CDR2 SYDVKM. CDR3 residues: CASSPGLAGTSSYNEQFF. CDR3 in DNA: TGTGCCAGCAGTCCGGGACTAGCGGGTACGAGCTCCTACAATGAGCAGTTCTTC.

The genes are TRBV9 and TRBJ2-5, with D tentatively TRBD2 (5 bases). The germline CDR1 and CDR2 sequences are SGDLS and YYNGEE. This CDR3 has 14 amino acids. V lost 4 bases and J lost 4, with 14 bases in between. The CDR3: CASSSTGKGETQYF. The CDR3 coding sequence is TGTGCCAGCAGCTCCACGGGAAAGGGAGAGACCCAGTACTTC.

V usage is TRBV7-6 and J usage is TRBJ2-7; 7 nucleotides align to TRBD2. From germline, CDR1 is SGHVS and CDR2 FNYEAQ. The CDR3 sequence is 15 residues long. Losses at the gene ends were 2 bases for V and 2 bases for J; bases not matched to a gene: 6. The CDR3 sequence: CASSLYGGGAYEQYF. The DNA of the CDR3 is TGTGCCAGCAGCTTATATGGCGGGGGTGCCTACGAGCAGTACTTC.

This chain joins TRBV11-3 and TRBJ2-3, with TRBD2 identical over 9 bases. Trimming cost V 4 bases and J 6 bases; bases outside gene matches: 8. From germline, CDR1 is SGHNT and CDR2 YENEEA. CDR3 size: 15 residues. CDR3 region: CASSSISGRGDTQYF. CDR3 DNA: TGTGCCAGCAGCTCTATTAGCGGGAGAGGGGATACGCAGTATTTT.

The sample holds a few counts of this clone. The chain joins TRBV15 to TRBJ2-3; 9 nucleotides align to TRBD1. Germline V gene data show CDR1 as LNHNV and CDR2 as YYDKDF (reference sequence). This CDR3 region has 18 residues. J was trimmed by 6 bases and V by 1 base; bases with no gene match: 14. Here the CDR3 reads CATSRGLGPTGGYDTQYF. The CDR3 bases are TGTGCCACCAGCAGAGGTTTAGGGCCGACAGGGGGTTATGATACGCAGTATTTT.

DNA for the CDR3: TGTGCCAGCAGCGTAGACGACAGGATGAATGGGAACACCATATATTTT. Protein: CASSVDDRMNGNTIYF. This chain connects TRBV9 to TRBJ1-3; TRBD1 might be the D (6 bases). V dropped 0 bases and J dropped 7 bases, with 17 bases sitting between them. Germline CDR1 reads SGDLS; CDR2 reads YYNGEE. The CDR3 sequence is 16 residues long.